The 7 T cell receptor beta chains below were found in one sample sequenced in a study of beta chain features in type 1 diabetes. The whole isolated RNA underwent reverse transcription, so sequencing captured expressed TCRB transcripts. Measured with immunoSEQ multiplex PCR; TCRdb has only the in-frame clones, and not every one. The table records over 500,000 clones, less than 20% of them present only once. The sequencing sample was made of naive CD4+ T cells from blood. These receptors all stem from a man between 18 and 35 years old in good health.

This clone was found a few times. The chain uses TRBV27 and TRBJ1-5; perhaps TRBD1 as D (6 bases). Germline V gives CDR1 MNHEY, CDR2 SMNVEV (reference sequence). The V end lost 5 bases, the J end lost 2 bases, and 13 bases lay between the germline ends. CDR3 length: 15 residues. The chain's CDR3 is CASSSQGKGNQPQHF. The CDR3 DNA reads TGTGCCAGCAGTAGTCAGGGGAAGGGCAATCAGCCCCAGCATTTT.

This clone was recorded a few times. The chain links TRBV7-9 to TRBJ1-1; D ambiguous. The CDR3 consists of 13 residues. Germline lookup yields CDR1 SEHNR and CDR2 FQNEAQ (reference sequence). Trimming pared 7 bases from V and 0 bases from J, leaving 9 bases between. The CDR3 spells CASKFTVNTEAFF. Here the CDR3 DNA reads TGTGCCAGCAAGTTTACGGTGAACACTGAAGCTTTCTTT.

The chain combines TRBV14 with TRBJ2-2; 12 bases agree with TRBD2. Looked up from germline, CDR1 is SGHDN and CDR2 is FVKESK. V shed 4 bases and J 2 bases; nucleotides not matched to a gene: 11. The CDR3 has 19 amino acids. The CDR3, as DNA: TGTGCCAGCAGCCGTCTAGCGGGAGGGCCGAGGGGCAACACCGGGGAGCTGTTTTTT. Its protein is CASSRLAGGPRGNTGELFF.

This clone has only one observation. This chain connects TRBV14 to TRBJ2-2, with 7 bases fitting TRBD2. Germline V gene data show CDR1 as SGHDN and CDR2 as FVKESK. V gave up 1 base and J gave up 3 bases; unmatched junction bases: 8. CDR3 length equals 17 residues. The CDR3 protein is CASSQVLTSSHTGELFF. The DNA for the CDR3 is TGTGCCAGCAGCCAAGTCCTGACTAGCAGCCACACCGGGGAGCTGTTTTTT.

In this sample, this clone turned up a few times. The chain couples TRBV19 to TRBJ1-1; tentative D call: TRBD1 (5 bases). From germline, CDR1 is LNHDA and CDR2 SQIVND (reference sequence). V gave up 5 bases and J gave up 6 bases, with 13 bases separating them. The CDR3 runs to 13 residues. The CDR3 loop is CASSATVLAEAFF. In DNA form, the CDR3 reads TGTGCCAGTAGTGCGACAGTACTGGCTGAAGCTTTCTTT.

This clone was counted between two and nine times. This chain links TRBV5-5 with TRBJ1-2; TRBD1 is a possible D gene (5 bases). Trimming stripped 4 bases from V and 4 bases from J, with 11 bases between. The CDR3 length is 13 residues. Germline CDR1 SGHKS, CDR2 YYEKEE (reference sequence). The CDR3 DNA follows: TGTGCCAGCAGCAGGGGAAACGGCTATGGCTACACCTTC. Encoded protein: CASSRGNGYGYTF.

V gene TRBV6-5 combines with J gene TRBJ2-2; no clear D. The CDR3 contains 12 residues. V was trimmed by 7 bases and J by 5 bases, leaving 8 bases between them. The germline V gene encodes CDR1 MNHEY and CDR2 SVGAGI. CDR3 amino acids: CASTRRTGELFF. CDR3 DNA: TGTGCCAGCACCCGAAGAACCGGGGAGCTGTTTTTT.